This T cell receptor beta chain was observed in a study of monozygotic twins with inflammatory bowel disease. Findings and caveats of the study: No repertoire similarity difference was seen between concordant and discordant twins; power was possibly limited. Diversity of TCRbeta measured by inverse Simpson was lower in IBD patients than in healthy co-twins.

Molecular identifiers with 6-nucleotide sample barcodes were added during cDNA synthesis via template switching. TCRdb derives one entry per CDR3 protein from the 5' RACE reads, leaving out DNA. The ten top clones account for around 7.2%, within a sample of some 160,000 distinct CDR3 sequences. The CDR3 sequence is 15 residues long. Germline V gene data show CDR1 as DFQATT and CDR2 as SNEGSKA (reference sequence). Of note for this clonotype: Its target is unknown.

The rearrangement links TRBV20-1 to TRBJ2-3; TCRdb gives TRBD1 as the D gene, but with no DNA this cannot be confirmed. What was sequenced was blood. The sequence was collected from a human donor with ulcerative colitis or Crohn's disease, or a healthy co-twin of an affected twin (not recorded which). The CDR3 is CSARDPDRGPDTQYF.